This T cell receptor (beta chain) emerged from a study of T cells in Graves' hyperthyroidism and ophthalmopathy. Whole-study results and caveats: The model forecast ophthalmopathy, anticipating it by a median around 6.5 months before onset. Classification by a 13 V-J model distinguished ophthalmopathy from stable hyperthyroidism.

RNA transcripts served as the template for amplifying TCR beta CDR3 regions. First-round RT-PCR targeting the TCR CDR3 was performed with the HTBI primer set. TCRdb ran MiXCR on the multiplex PCR reads and lists one entry per CDR3 protein. The sample includes around 600,000 distinct CDR3 sequences, approximately 42% of them seen just once. A remark on this clonotype: As yet, its antigen is unknown.

Those patients with uncontrolled infection, other autoimmune disease, pregnancy or lactation were excluded. Diagnostic assessment was based on clinical symptoms, serum thyroxine and TRAb, thyroid ultrasound and orbital computed tomography. Trimming stripped 8 bases from V and 6 bases from J, with 10 bases between. CDR1 DFQATT and CDR2 SNEGSKA come from the germline V gene (reference sequence). The CDR3 totals 10 residues. The TCR was taken from an adult man with Graves' disease, either hyperthyroidism or ophthalmopathy (not recorded which). The material sequenced was peripheral blood or thyroid tissue (not recorded which). The chain combines TRBV20-1 with TRBJ1-1; the D gene is possibly TRBD1 (5 bases). The CDR3 DNA reads TGCAGTACTACGACAGCTGAAGCTTTCTTT. Translation gives CSTTTAEAFF.